Sequencing of this TCR beta chain was carried out in a study of persistence of HIV-infected CD4 T cells (dated by TCRdb to about 2020). Broadly, across the study: The study isolated CMV- and HIV-1 Gag-responding CD4+ T cells from ART-treated individuals to examine antigen-driven clonal expansion of HIV-1-infected cells. Suppressive ART had been received by participants for a median of roughly eight years. Peripheral blood samples of up to roughly 180 mL were collected at multiple time points, except for a couple of participants, who underwent leukapheresis at a single time point. Proviral sequencing was used to assess clonality among infected cells, whereas TCRbeta sequencing gauged the clonality of all cells within each sorted population. In the cross-participant TCR cluster analysis, eight or nine participants were included for CMV and roughly 7 participants were included for Gag.

The CDR3 contains 16 residues, cysteine and phenylalanine counted. The CDR3 DNA has 48 bases and is translated from base 1. The germline V gene supplies CDR1 SGHDT and CDR2 YYEEEE. Relative to germline, V is 1 base shorter and J is 8 bases shorter, with 21 bases between their ends. Of note for this clone: Its specific antigen is unknown. Base qualities were left out, and no much larger clone turns up one base away.

The immunoSEQ hsTCRB assay version 4, run in survey mode, was used to sequence TCRbeta repertoires from genomic DNA. For TCRbeta sequencing, genomic DNA was diluted to approximately 10 ng/uL, and up to 1 ug was used per sample. On the study's bioinformatics: TCRbeta data were analyzed in ImmunoSeq Analyzer 3.0, with diversity computed on productive nucleotide rearrangements. The improved Chao index was used to estimate lower-bound TCR diversity, and the Gini coefficient was used to estimate clonality using the Immunarch R package. Different nucleotide rearrangements encoding the same CDR3beta amino acid sequence were treated as distinct clonotypes. Differential abundance analysis identified TCRbeta sequences significantly enriched in antigen-responding cells relative to anti-CD3/anti-CD28-activated cells. TCRs were clustered by predicted peptide-MHC specificity with GLIPH2, both within individual participants and across merged participant data sets. The immuneACCESS repertoire file appears here via TCRdb, limited to in-frame rearrangements. These files lack a portion of the clones; in checked studies, under half of the deficit traces to unresolved V genes, and the cause of the others is not known. That table is the source of V, J and clone size, and D and trimming were worked out from the DNA. The sample records roughly 32,000 clones, 82% of which are singletons. Clones ranked in the top ten supply 15% to 20% of the sample.

Per the publication, the treatment or condition label means: suppressive antiretroviral therapy. A pool of overlapping 15-mer peptides from HIV-1 Gag, at 0.9 to 1 ug per peptide per mL, was used to stimulate the cells. Memory CD4+ T cells that did not respond, being CD40L-negative, CD69-negative and CD45RO-high, were sorted as memory populations depleted of antigen-responding cells. Participants were HIV-1-infected adults who started suppressive ART during chronic infection. Participants had undetectable plasma HIV-1 RNA below 50 copies/mL for at least 4 years. To be included, participants needed a CD4+ T cell count above 400 cells/uL and a positive CMV serology. Before stimulation, PBMCs were isolated using density centrifugation and then depleted of CD8+ T cells. For under 20 hours, the CD8-depleted PBMCs were stimulated with anti-CD28/CD49d costimulation, a CD40-blocking antibody, and enfuvirtide to prevent new infections. Cell sorting was done on a Beckman Coulter MoFlo Legacy or XDP sorter, and dead cells were excluded with propidium iodide. For samples with more than one million cells, genomic DNA was extracted with the QIAamp DNA Mini Kit, and for all other samples the Quick-DNA Microprep Kit was used.

Paper-wide results and their limitations: Antigen-responding cells were enriched for expanded CDR3beta sequences that were degenerate, which suggests that CD4+ responses to CMV and Gag underwent convergent selection. The study involved few individuals and tested only a limited range of antigens. TCRbeta richness in CMV- and Gag-responding cells was significantly lower than in anti-CD3/anti-CD28-responding cells; CMV-responding cells had higher oligoclonality than CD3/CD28-stimulated and Gag-responding cells. Restriction of bulk TCR analyses to the rare CMV-responding cells that actually carried HIV-1 proviruses was not possible. A correlation was observed between TCR oligoclonality and proviral oligoclonality within the same sorted populations.

This clonotype was obtained from an adult woman with HIV who was CMV-seropositive. Sequenced here: CD4+ T cells sorted from PBMCs after roughly 19-hour stimulation, sampled from a patient who received antiretroviral therapy. This specimen's cell subset or site label, interpreted: CD40L-CD69- CD45RO-high memory CD4 T cells not responding to Gag peptides. The sequence is built from TRBV5-6 and TRBJ1-1; TRBD1 is perhaps the D gene, given 5 matching bases. The CDR3 protein is CASSLLAELQGREAFF. At the DNA level, the sequence is TGTGCCAGCAGCTTGCTCGCCGAGCTCCAGGGACGGGAAGCTTTCTTT. Supplemented by the reference TRBV5-6 and TRBJ1-1 proteins around the CDR3, the complete variable domain is DAGVTQSPTHLIKTRGQQVTLRCSPKSGHDTVSWYQQALGQGPQFIFQYYEEEERQRGNFPDRFSGHQFPNYSSELNVNALLLGDSALYLCASSLLAELQGREAFFGQGTRLTVV.